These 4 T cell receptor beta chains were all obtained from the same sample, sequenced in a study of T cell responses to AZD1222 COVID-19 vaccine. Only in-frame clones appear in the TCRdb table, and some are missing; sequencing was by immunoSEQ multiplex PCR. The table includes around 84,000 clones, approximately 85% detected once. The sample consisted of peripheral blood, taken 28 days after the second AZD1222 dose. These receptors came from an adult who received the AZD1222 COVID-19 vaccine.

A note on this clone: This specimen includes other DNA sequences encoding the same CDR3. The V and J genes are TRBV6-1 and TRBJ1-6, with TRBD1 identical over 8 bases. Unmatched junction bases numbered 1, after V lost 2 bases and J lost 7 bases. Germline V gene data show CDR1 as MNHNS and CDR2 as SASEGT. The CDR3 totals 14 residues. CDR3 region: CASSERQGNSPLHF. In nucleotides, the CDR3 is TGTGCCAGCAGTGAAAGACAGGGGAATTCACCCCTCCACTTT.

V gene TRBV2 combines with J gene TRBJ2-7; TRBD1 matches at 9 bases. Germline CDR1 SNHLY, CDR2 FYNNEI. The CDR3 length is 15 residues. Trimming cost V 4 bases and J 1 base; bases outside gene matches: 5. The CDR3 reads CASSVGGTGSYEQYF. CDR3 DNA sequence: TGTGCCAGCAGTGTTGGGGGGACAGGGTCCTACGAGCAGTACTTC.

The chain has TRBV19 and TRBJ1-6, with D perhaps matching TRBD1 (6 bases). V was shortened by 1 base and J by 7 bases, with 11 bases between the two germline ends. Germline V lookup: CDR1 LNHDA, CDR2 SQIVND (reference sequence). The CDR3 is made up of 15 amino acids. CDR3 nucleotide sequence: TGTGCCAGTAGTATAGTTTCAGGGGACAATTCACCCCTCCACTTT. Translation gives CASSIVSGDNSPLHF.

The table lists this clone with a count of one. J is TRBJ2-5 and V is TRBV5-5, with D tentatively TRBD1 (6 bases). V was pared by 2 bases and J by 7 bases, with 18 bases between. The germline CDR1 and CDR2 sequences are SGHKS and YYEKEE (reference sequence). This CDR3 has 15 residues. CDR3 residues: CASSLTTGLGSTQYF. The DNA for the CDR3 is TGTGCCAGCAGCTTAACTACAGGGCTAGGTTCGACCCAGTACTTC.